The 19 T cell receptor beta chains in this list originate from one sample, sequenced in a study of blood T cell repertoires in COVID-19. Here immunoSEQ multiplex PCR was the method, and the copy in TCRdb shows in-frame clones only, minus some. The sample lists approximately 210,000 clones; 88% were seen once. Sequenced material: peripheral blood. These receptors were taken from a man between 65 and 80 years old with acute or convalescent COVID-19.

The chain combines TRBV29-1 with TRBJ2-3, with 13 bases lining up with TRBD2. Losses at the gene ends were 3 bases for V and 4 bases for J; bases not matched to a gene: 7. The CDR3 has 16 residues. Germline V CDR1 and CDR2: SQVTM, ANQGSEA. The CDR3 region is CSVEGTSGNRADTQYF. The CDR3 DNA reads as TGCAGCGTTGAGGGGACTAGCGGGAATCGGGCAGATACGCAGTATTTT.

The chain links TRBV28 to TRBJ1-3; TRBD1 is a possible D gene (5 bases). Germline V gene sequence: CDR1 MDHEN, CDR2 SYDVKM. The V gene lost 5 bases and the J gene lost 0 bases, with 17 bases spanning the gap. The CDR3 covers 17 residues. The CDR3 protein is CASSGWTPTPSGNTIYF. The CDR3 nucleotides read TGTGCCAGCAGTGGGTGGACACCTACCCCCTCTGGAAACACCATATATTTT.

J is TRBJ2-5 and V is TRBV7-3; 8 nucleotides agree with TRBD1. This CDR3 spans 14 amino acids. With V trimmed by 0 bases and J by 3 bases, 0 bases remained unmatched. The germline CDR1 and CDR2 sequences are SGHTA and FQGTGA. The CDR3 reads CASSLTDREETQYF. The CDR3, as DNA: TGTGCCAGCAGCTTAACGGACAGGGAAGAGACCCAGTACTTC.

This chain joins TRBV12-3 or TRBV12-4 and TRBJ2-3, with 7 bases matching TRBD1. V was pared by 6 bases and J by 4 bases, with 4 bases of the junction left unmatched. This CDR3 has 13 amino acids. CDR3 coding DNA: TGTGCCAGCAGGAACACAGGGGCAGATACGCAGTATTTT. It translates to CASRNTGADTQYF.

V is TRBV2 and J is TRBJ2-3, with 8 bases identical to TRBD2. Trimming took 4 bases from V and 5 from J; bases not matched to a gene: 8. This CDR3 comprises 15 residues. Germline loops: CDR1 SNHLY, CDR2 FYNNEI. The CDR3 region has the DNA TGTGCCAGCAGTGGAAGCGGGAGACGGGGAGATACGCAGTATTTT. Translating gives CASSGSGRRGDTQYF.

This clone has a single count. The rearrangement joins TRBV2 to TRBJ2-1; D is uncertain. The germline V gene encodes CDR1 SNHLY and CDR2 FYNNEI. This CDR3 has 12 amino acids. V shed 10 bases and J shed 4 bases, with 11 bases lying between them. The DNA of the CDR3 is TGTGCCACCGGAGACGGGTACAATGAGCAGTTCTTC. Amino acid sequence: CATGDGYNEQFF.

V is TRBV7-2 and J is TRBJ2-3, with TRBD2 identical over 8 bases. The J segment lost 0 bases and the V segment lost 0 bases, leaving 2 bases of the junction unmatched. The CDR3 runs 16 residues. Per the germline V gene, CDR1 is SGHTA and CDR2 is FQGNSA. The CDR3: CASSLASGKSTDTQYF. CDR3 coding DNA: TGTGCCAGCAGCTTAGCTAGCGGGAAGAGCACAGATACGCAGTATTTT.

The rearrangement links TRBV29-1 to TRBJ2-1, with 7 positions matching TRBD1. The CDR3 runs 13 residues. Germline V CDR1 and CDR2: SQVTM, ANQGSEA. After removal of 5 bases from V and 6 bases from J, the junction contained 7 bases not matched to a gene. The CDR3 reads CSVLPGQTNEQFF. The CDR3 DNA sequence: TGCAGCGTTCTTCCGGGACAGACCAATGAGCAGTTCTTC.

CDR3 coding DNA: TGCGCCAGCAGCCCACAGGGGGGAGGCGCCCCCGGGGAGCTGTTTTTT. Encoded protein: CASSPQGGGAPGELFF. The chain couples TRBV5-1 to TRBJ2-2, with 8 bases matching TRBD1. This CDR3 region has 16 residues. V lost 4 bases to trimming and J lost 6 bases; unmatched junction nucleotides: 11. Germline V gives CDR1 SGHRS, CDR2 YFSETQ.

This chain uses TRBV5-4 with TRBJ2-7; 8 bases match TRBD2. The CDR3 extends over 14 amino acids. The V gene end was trimmed by 3 bases and the J gene end by 3 bases; junction bases not matched to a gene: 5. Germline values: CDR1 SGHNT, CDR2 YYREEE (reference sequence). CDR3 loop: CASSSGLDNYEQYF. The CDR3 DNA is TGTGCCAGCAGCTCGGGACTAGACAACTACGAGCAGTACTTC.

The genes are TRBV10-2 and TRBJ1-1, with D possibly matching TRBD1 (6 bases). CDR1 is WSHSY and CDR2 is SAAADI in the germline V gene. Trimming removed 2 bases at V and 2 bases at J, with 9 bases between. The CDR3 contains 14 residues. The CDR3 region is CASSEQGHNTEAFF. For the CDR3, the DNA is TGCGCCAGCAGTGAGCAGGGACACAACACTGAAGCTTTCTTT.

This clone was detected only once. The chain links TRBV18 to TRBJ1-1; tentative D call: TRBD1 (5 bases). The CDR3 consists of 15 residues. V lost 3 bases and J 1 base, leaving 12 bases between the germline ends. Germline values: CDR1 KGHSH, CDR2 LQKENI. The CDR3 DNA reads TGTGCCAGCTCACCGGTTTCACAGGCGAACACTGAAGCTTTCTTT. Its protein is CASSPVSQANTEAFF.

This clone was observed once. V usage is TRBV14 and J usage is TRBJ2-6, with TRBD1 matching over 11 bases. Looked up from germline, CDR1 is SGHDN and CDR2 is FVKESK. This CDR3 is built from 19 residues. V shed 3 bases, J shed 0 bases, and the junction held 7 bases outside the gene matches. CDR3 in amino acids: CASSQSIGTGGSGANVLTF. In DNA form, the CDR3 reads TGTGCCAGCAGCCAGTCTATCGGGACAGGGGGCTCTGGGGCCAACGTCCTGACTTTC.

A few counts support this clone. The V call is TRBV16, the J call TRBJ2-3, with a possible D match to TRBD2 (6 bases). The CDR3 is 18 amino acids. CDR1 is KGHSY and CDR2 is FQNENV in the germline V gene. Trimming removed 0 bases from V and 1 base from J, with 17 bases in between. CDR3 in amino acids: CASSQSAYSRRGTDTQYF. The CDR3 nucleotides are TGTGCCAGCAGCCAATCTGCTTATAGCCGGAGGGGCACAGATACGCAGTATTTT. Combining the CDR3 with reference TRBV16 and TRBJ2-3 gives the whole variable domain GEEVAQTPKHLVRGEGQKAKLYCAPIKGHSYVFWYQQVLKNEFKFLISFQNENVFDETGMPKERFSAKCLPNSPCSLEIQATKLEDSAVYFCASSQSAYSRRGTDTQYFGPGTRLTVL.

This chain connects TRBV18 to TRBJ1-5; D not certain. Germline-derived CDR1 and CDR2 are KGHSH and LQKENI. The CDR3 totals 13 residues. The V gene lost 4 bases and the J gene lost 5 bases, with 9 bases spanning the gap. The CDR3, as DNA: TGTGCCAGCTCACAACAGAGATATCAGCCCCAGCATTTT. Protein product: CASSQQRYQPQHF. The complete variable domain, with remaining parts taken from reference TRBV18 and TRBJ1-5, reads NAGVMQNPRHLVRRRGQEARLRCSPMKGHSHVYWYRQLPEEGLKFMVYLQKENIIDESGMPKERFSAEFPKEGPSILRIQQVVRGDSAAYFCASSQQRYQPQHFGDGTRLSIL.

The chain recombines TRBV5-4 with TRBJ2-3; perhaps TRBD2 as D (6 bases). The CDR3 is 16 amino acids. Trimming shortened V by 2 bases and J by 2 bases, and 15 bases separated the two germline ends. Germline CDR1 and CDR2: SGHNT and YYREEE (reference sequence). The CDR3 nucleotides read TGTGCCAGCAGCTTTGGGGGGATCCACATCACAGATACGCAGTATTTT. The encoded protein is CASSFGGIHITDTQYF.

The J gene is TRBJ1-1, the V gene TRBV7-3; D unclear. Trimming shortened V by 0 bases and J by 6 bases, and 17 bases separated the two germline ends. The germline CDR1 and CDR2 sequences are SGHTA and FQGTGA. The CDR3 runs to 16 residues. CDR3 sequence reads: CASSLTYKVSQSEAFF. CDR3 bases: TGTGCCAGCAGCTTAACGTATAAGGTATCACAGTCTGAAGCTTTCTTT.

The CDR3 spells CASSVSLAGVSDEQFF. CDR3 DNA: TGCGCCAGCAGCGTGTCACTAGCGGGAGTGAGTGATGAGCAGTTCTTC. The chain recombines TRBV5-1 with TRBJ2-1, with TRBD2 matching 11 bases. This CDR3 comprises 16 residues. CDR1 and CDR2 from the germline V gene are SGHRS and YFSETQ. V dropped 4 bases and J dropped 8; count of bases not matched to a gene: 11.

The chain couples TRBV5-1 to TRBJ2-1; TRBD1 might be the D (5 bases). Germline V gene sequence: CDR1 SGHRS, CDR2 YFSETQ. The V end lost 4 bases, the J end lost 9 bases, and 20 bases lay between the germline ends. This CDR3 has 15 residues. CDR3 nucleotides: TGCGCCAGCAGCCCTGGGGCTCCCCTTGGCGGTGAGCAGTTCTTC. Its protein is CASSPGAPLGGEQFF.